Listed below are T cell receptor beta chains from one sample, sequenced in a study of shared clonotypes between healthy human individuals. Libraries were prepared by immunoSEQ multiplex PCR; TCRdb keeps only in-frame clonotypes and omits some of them. Altogether 1.5 million to 2.5 million clones are present, about 95% being singletons, with the ten largest covering approximately 1.2%. Sample: naive CD8+ T cells sorted from blood. The receptors were sampled from a man aged 18 to 35 in good health. Each CDR3 is given with its conserved first and last residue. D genes are given only for firm matches. Clone size is stated in some rows and not others, as once, few, many or a class when expanded.

cdr3_nt	cdr3_aa	d_call	j_call	clone_size	v_call
TGTGCCAGCTCAGACGGTGCCTACGAGCAGTACTTC	CASSDGAYEQYF	NA	TRBJ2-7	NA	TRBV6-1
TGTGCCAGCACCACGGAGGGCGGTGGGGAGACCCAGTACTTC	CASTTEGGGETQYF	NA	TRBJ2-5	NA	TRBV28
TGTGCCAGCAGCGTGGAGCCTGGGACCTACAATGAGCAGTTCTTC	CASSVEPGTYNEQFF	NA	TRBJ2-1	NA	TRBV9
TGTGCCAGTAGTGCAGGGTCAGCTGAAGCTTTCTTT	CASSAGSAEAFF	NA	TRBJ1-1	NA	TRBV19
TGTGCCAGCAGCTCTTGGGTCACTCGGACTAACTATGGCTACACCTTC	CASSSWVTRTNYGYTF	NA	TRBJ1-2	NA	TRBV7-2
TGTGCCAGCAGCTTGGGTGGGAGTGAATACTACGAGCAGTACTTC	CASSLGGSEYYEQYF	NA	TRBJ2-7	NA	TRBV5-6
TGTGCCATCGGACTAGGGTTTTCGGCGGAGAATTCTTACAATGAGCAGTTCTTC	CAIGLGFSAENSYNEQFF	TRBD2	TRBJ2-1	NA	TRBV7-9
TGTGCCAGCAGTCCCCCAGGCTCCTTCACAGATACGCAGTATTTT	CASSPPGSFTDTQYF	NA	TRBJ2-3	NA	TRBV6-5
TGTGCCAGCAGCTTATCGGGACACTGGGACACTGAAGCTTTCTTT	CASSLSGHWDTEAFF	NA	TRBJ1-1	NA	TRBV7-9
TGTGCCAGCAGTTTACTACGGTCTAGCACAGATACGCAGTATTTT	CASSLLRSSTDTQYF	NA	TRBJ2-3	NA	TRBV27
TGTGCCAGCAGCGGCGGGTCTCTATACGAGCAGTACTTC	CASSGGSLYEQYF	NA	TRBJ2-7	NA	TRBV9
TGTGCCAGCAGCTTAGGACAGGACAATGAGCAGTTCTTC	CASSLGQDNEQFF	NA	TRBJ2-1	NA	TRBV7-6
TGCGCCAGCAGTGAGTCGCCTTACGAGCAGTACTTC	CASSESPYEQYF	NA	TRBJ2-7	once	TRBV10-2
TGTGCCAGCAGCCTAGAGGGGCGCGAGCAGTACTTC	CASSLEGREQYF	NA	TRBJ2-7	NA	TRBV5-6
TGTGCCAGCAGCTTAACCGGGACCGGGGGGTGGTATGAAGCTTTCTTT	CASSLTGTGGWYEAFF	NA	TRBJ1-1	NA	TRBV13
TGTGCCAGCAGCGACAGGGAGGAGGAGACCCAGTACTTC	CASSDREEETQYF	NA	TRBJ2-5	NA	TRBV27
TGCGCCAGCAGTGACCAGAATTCACCCCTCCACTTT	CASSDQNSPLHF	NA	TRBJ1-6	NA	TRBV10-1
TGTGCCAGCAGTTTTGGGCACTCCGGAAACACCATATATTTT	CASSFGHSGNTIYF	NA	TRBJ1-3	NA	TRBV28
TGTGCCAGCAGCCTCTTGGATGTGAGCACAGATACGCAGTATTTT	CASSLLDVSTDTQYF	NA	TRBJ2-3	NA	TRBV7-3
TGTGCCAGCAGTCACAAATGGGACAGGAGCTATGGCTACACCTTC	CASSHKWDRSYGYTF	TRBD1	TRBJ1-2	NA	TRBV6-1
TGCGCCAGCAGCCTTCAGCTTGGTAGCAGCTCCTACGAGCAGTACTTC	CASSLQLGSSSYEQYF	NA	TRBJ2-7	NA	TRBV5-1
TGTGCCTGGAGTCTCGGGACAGCTGAAGCTTTCTTT	CAWSLGTAEAFF	TRBD1	TRBJ1-1	NA	TRBV30
TGTGCCAGTAGTTGGGGTACCTCCTACGAGCAGTACTTC	CASSWGTSYEQYF	NA	TRBJ2-7	NA	TRBV19
TGTGCTTTGTGGACAGGGGGGGAGCAGTACTTC	CALWTGGEQYF	TRBD1	TRBJ2-7	once	TRBV2
TGCAGCGTTGGGCGTGGTGCGGACCCCGGTGAGCAGTACTTC	CSVGRGADPGEQYF	NA	TRBJ2-7	NA	TRBV29-1
TGTGCCAGCAGCCCCCTGGGAGTGGACTACGAGCAGTACTTC	CASSPLGVDYEQYF	NA	TRBJ2-7	NA	TRBV5-4
TGTGCCAGCAGCGTATTGACAGAAGCCTACAATGAGCAGTTCTTC	CASSVLTEAYNEQFF	NA	TRBJ2-1	NA	TRBV9
TGTGCCAGCGGGAGGCGGACCTACGAGCAGTACTTC	CASGRRTYEQYF	NA	TRBJ2-7	few	TRBV18
TGCGCCAGCAGCAACAGGGGGGGGCTCTCTGGGGCCAACGTCCTGACTTTC	CASSNRGGLSGANVLTF	NA	TRBJ2-6	NA	TRBV10-2
TGTGCCAGCAGTCTCCCCGGGCAGTGGAATCAGCCCCAGCATTTT	CASSLPGQWNQPQHF	NA	TRBJ1-5	NA	TRBV28
TGTGCCAGCAGCTTAGCTTCAGGGGTTTGGGAAAAACTGTTTTTT	CASSLASGVWEKLFF	NA	TRBJ1-4	once	TRBV7-8
TGCGCCGGCAGCTTAAACCAAGAGACCCAGTACTTC	CAGSLNQETQYF	NA	TRBJ2-5	NA	TRBV5-1
TGTGCCAGCAGTTTATCATGGGGTGACAATCAGCCCCAGCATTTT	CASSLSWGDNQPQHF	NA	TRBJ1-5	once	TRBV27
TGTGCCATCAGTGACCTAGCGGGGAGCCTCTACGAGCAGTACTTC	CAISDLAGSLYEQYF	TRBD2	TRBJ2-7	NA	TRBV10-3
TGTGCCAGCAGCTTAGGGACAGTTAGCACAGATACGCAGTATTTT	CASSLGTVSTDTQYF	NA	TRBJ2-3	NA	TRBV7-9
TGCGCCAGCAATTCCGGACAGGGACCTTTAACAGATACGCAGTATTTT	CASNSGQGPLTDTQYF	TRBD1	TRBJ2-3	NA	TRBV5-1
TGTGCCAGCAGCACCAACAGGGATAACACCATATATTTT	CASSTNRDNTIYF	NA	TRBJ1-3	NA	TRBV9
TGTGCCAGCAGTGACGAGGGGAAGGCAGATACGCAGTATTTT	CASSDEGKADTQYF	NA	TRBJ2-3	NA	TRBV6-1
TGTGCCAGCAGTGAGAGGACATACGCCGCTAACTATGGCTACACCTTC	CASSERTYAANYGYTF	NA	TRBJ1-2	once	TRBV6-1
TGTGCCAGCAGCTTGGCTGGGACAACCTACGAGCAGTACTTC	CASSLAGTTYEQYF	NA	TRBJ2-7	NA	TRBV5-8
TGTGCCTGGACCCTAGCGGGGGGAAGCACAGATACGCAGTATTTT	CAWTLAGGSTDTQYF	TRBD2	TRBJ2-3	once	TRBV30
TGTGCCAGCAGCTTAGATCGAAAGGGGGTAAGTAATGGCTACACCTTC	CASSLDRKGVSNGYTF	NA	TRBJ1-2	NA	TRBV11-2
TGCAGCACAAGGACTAGCACAGATACGCAGTATTTT	CSTRTSTDTQYF	NA	TRBJ2-3	NA	TRBV29-1
TGCGCCAGCAGCCAACCCACAGGGTACGCTGAAGCTTTCTTT	CASSQPTGYAEAFF	NA	TRBJ1-1	NA	TRBV4-1
TGTGCCAGCAGTGACTTGACAGGGGCAGATACGCAGTATTTT	CASSDLTGADTQYF	TRBD1	TRBJ2-3	NA	TRBV6-1
TGTGCCAGCAGCTTAGGGGGAGGGACTAATGAAAAACTGTTTTTT	CASSLGGGTNEKLFF	NA	TRBJ1-4	NA	TRBV7-8
TGTGCCAGCACCAGACAGGGATGGAACGGGGAGCTGTTTTTT	CASTRQGWNGELFF	TRBD1	TRBJ2-2	NA	TRBV28
TGTGCCAGCAGCTTTTTCGACAGCTACGAGCAGTACTTC	CASSFFDSYEQYF	NA	TRBJ2-7	NA	TRBV11-2
TGTGCCAGCAGCTTCCTGGAGACCCAGTACTTC	CASSFLETQYF	NA	TRBJ2-5	NA	TRBV5-4
TGTGCCAGCAGCGCAGACAGGGGGCCAGGAAACACCATATATTTT	CASSADRGPGNTIYF	TRBD1	TRBJ1-3	once	TRBV13